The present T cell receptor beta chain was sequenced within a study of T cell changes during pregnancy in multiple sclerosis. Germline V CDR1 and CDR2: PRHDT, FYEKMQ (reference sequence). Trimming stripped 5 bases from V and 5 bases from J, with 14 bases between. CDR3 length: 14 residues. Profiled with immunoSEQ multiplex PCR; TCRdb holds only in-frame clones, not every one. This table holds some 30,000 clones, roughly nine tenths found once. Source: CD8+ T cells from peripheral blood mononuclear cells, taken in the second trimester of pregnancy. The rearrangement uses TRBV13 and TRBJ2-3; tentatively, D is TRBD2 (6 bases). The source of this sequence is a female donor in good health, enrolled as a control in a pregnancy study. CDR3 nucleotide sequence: TGTGCCAGCAGCGCAAGTGGGGGGAGAGATACGCAGTATTTT. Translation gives CASSASGGRDTQYF.